These 8 T cell receptor beta chains originate from one sample sequenced in a study of T cell responses to AZD1222 COVID-19 vaccine. TCRdb's table, derived via immunoSEQ multiplex PCR, lists solely in-frame clones and lacks some. Altogether 100,000 to 150,000 clones are present, roughly 88% being singletons, with the ten largest covering approximately 8%. The sequencing here drew on peripheral blood, taken on day 0 of AZD1222 vaccination. All receptors derive from an adult in good health.

The chain's CDR3 is CASSQEWQVVSYEQYF. DNA for the CDR3: TGTGCCAGCAGCCAAGAGTGGCAGGTTGTCTCCTACGAGCAGTACTTC. The chain recombines TRBV3-1 (or the pseudogene TRBV3-2) with TRBJ2-7; D unclear. CDR3 length equals 16 residues. The germline V gene encodes CDR1 LGHDT and CDR2 YNNKEL (reference sequence). Trimming pared 0 bases from V and 0 bases from J, leaving 12 bases between.

The CDR3 nucleotides are TGCGCCAGCACGGGGGCAGGCGTTTATGGCTACACCTTC. This gives the protein CASTGAGVYGYTF. The V call is TRBV5-1, the J call TRBJ1-2; possible D gene TRBD1, 6 bases. Deletions cut 6 bases from V and 5 bases from J, with 14 bases between. The V gene's germline CDR1 is SGHRS and CDR2 YFSETQ. CDR3 size: 13 residues.

A remark on this clone: Additional DNA sequences in this sample encode the identical CDR3. V and J are TRBV6-2 or TRBV6-3 and TRBJ1-5; maybe TRBD1 (6 bases). Trimming pared 5 bases from V and 0 bases from J, leaving 8 bases between. The CDR3 loop spans 14 amino acids. Looked up from germline, CDR1 is MNHEY and CDR2 is SVGEGT. The CDR3 DNA reads as TGTGCCAGCAGTAGAGGGGGTAGCAATCAGCCCCAGCATTTT. Its translation: CASSRGGSNQPQHF.

V and J are TRBV5-1 and TRBJ2-2; TRBD1 matches at 7 bases. CDR1 SGHRS and CDR2 YFSETQ come from the germline V gene. The length of the CDR3 is 16 residues. V lost 4 bases to trimming and J lost 1 base; unmatched junction nucleotides: 7. The CDR3 protein is CASSPGTVQNTGELFF. The CDR3 bases are TGCGCCAGCAGCCCCGGGACAGTCCAGAACACCGGGGAGCTGTTTTTT.

The rearrangement uses TRBV19 and TRBJ2-5, with 7 bases fitting TRBD1. V was clipped by 3 bases and J by 1 base; unmatched bases: 5. The CDR3 consists of 15 residues. Germline V gives CDR1 LNHDA, CDR2 SQIVND (reference sequence). The CDR3 here is CASSIMGQTQETQYF. CDR3 nucleotides: TGTGCCAGTAGTATCATGGGACAGACCCAAGAGACCCAGTACTTC.

This chain connects TRBV6-4 to TRBJ2-1; 7 positions agree with TRBD2. J was trimmed by 7 bases and V by 6 bases; bases with no gene match: 12. The CDR3 runs to 15 residues. Germline CDR1 is MRHNA and CDR2 is SNTAGT. The CDR3, as DNA: TGTGCCAGCAGCTACAATGTCTTCGGGGGGAATGAGCAGTTCTTC. Encoded protein: CASSYNVFGGNEQFF.

The chain joins TRBV5-4 to TRBJ2-6, with D perhaps matching TRBD2 (7 bases). Trimming removed 0 bases at V and 2 bases at J, with 18 bases between. The CDR3 has 19 amino acids. Germline loops: CDR1 SGHNT, CDR2 YYREEE (reference sequence). The CDR3 here is CASSLEIMRGGPGANVLTF. The CDR3 nucleotides are TGTGCCAGCAGCTTGGAAATTATGAGGGGGGGCCCTGGGGCCAACGTCCTGACTTTC.

The chain uses TRBV19 and TRBJ2-3; 7 bases fit TRBD2. This CDR3 spans 15 amino acids. The ends lost 4 bases at V and 0 bases at J; junction bases unmatched: 4. Germline V gene sequence: CDR1 LNHDA, CDR2 SQIVND (reference sequence). This CDR3 is CASSTQRGSTDTQYF. The CDR3, as DNA: TGTGCCAGTAGTACACAGCGGGGTAGCACAGATACGCAGTATTTT.